These 21 T cell receptor beta chains were all obtained from the same sample, sequenced in a study of blood T cells in healthy people across ages. It was with a sample-barcoded 5' primer and a J-beta primer mix that a second PCR of roughly 7 to 12 cycles was run. TCRdb recomputed calls from the 5' RACE reads with MiXCR, one row per CDR3 protein. Seen here are 600,000 to 800,000 distinct CDR3 sequences, 52% observed once, and the top ten hold 13%. Sequenced input: blood. Source of these receptors: a woman aged 80 or older in good health.

The chain couples TRBV12-3 or TRBV12-4 to TRBJ2-5; 7 bases fit TRBD2. The ends lost 3 bases at V and 4 bases at J; junction bases unmatched: 5. This CDR3 is built from 14 residues. The CDR3 coding sequence is TGTGCCAGCAGTTTGTCGGGCGGGGGAGAGACCCAGTACTTC. Protein sequence: CASSLSGGGETQYF.

The V call is TRBV20-1, the J call TRBJ1-1, with TRBD1 identical over 7 bases. J gave up 0 bases and V 0 bases, and 13 bases lay outside the gene matches. Germline-derived CDR1 and CDR2 are DFQATT and SNEGSKA (reference sequence). There are 18 residues in the CDR3. The CDR3 nucleotides are TGCAGTGCTAGAGATCTCCAATTATCCGGGACAGTGAACACTGAAGCTTTCTTT. It is translated as CSARDLQLSGTVNTEAFF.

This clonotype was found once. V is TRBV24-1 and J is TRBJ1-5; the match to TRBD1 covers 10 bases. Germline V gene data show CDR1 as KGHDR and CDR2 as SFDVKD. The CDR3 sequence is 14 residues long. The V and J ends lost 9 bases and 3 bases, in that order; junction bases with no gene match: 4. CDR3 in DNA: TGTGCCACCGGTGGGACAGGGGTCAATCAGCCCCAGCATTTT. Amino acid sequence: CATGGTGVNQPQHF.

The chain couples TRBV12-3 or TRBV12-4 to TRBJ2-1; 14 bases are a match to TRBD2. The CDR3 is 20 amino acids. The V and J ends lost 2 bases and 4 bases, in that order; junction bases with no gene match: 13. The CDR3 sequence: CASSLRHSGTSGGPYNEQFF. The CDR3 region has the DNA TGTGCCAGCAGTTTAAGACATTCGGGGACTAGCGGGGGCCCGTACAATGAGCAGTTCTTC.

In its sample, this clonotype was seen many times. This sequence joins TRBV27 and TRBJ2-7; 10 positions match TRBD1. Germline CDR1 reads MNHEY; CDR2 reads SMNVEV (reference sequence). The CDR3 has 14 residues. Losses at the gene ends were 8 bases for V and 3 bases for J; bases not matched to a gene: 7. The CDR3 is CASRKTGGSYEQYF. The CDR3 region has the DNA TGTGCCAGCCGAAAGACAGGGGGCAGCTACGAGCAGTACTTC.

There are a few counts of this clonotype. The V and J genes are TRBV10-3 and TRBJ2-5; 12 positions match TRBD2. The CDR3 loop spans 18 amino acids. Germline V gene sequence: CDR1 ENHRY, CDR2 SYGVKD. With 5 bases clipped from V and 1 base from J, the junction kept 11 bases outside the gene matches. CDR3 amino acids: CAISKGLAGSQIQETQYF. The DNA of the CDR3 is TGTGCCATCAGTAAGGGACTAGCGGGCTCACAGATCCAAGAGACCCAGTACTTC.

The chain employs TRBV5-1 and TRBJ2-7, with no clear D. Germline values: CDR1 SGHRS, CDR2 YFSETQ. CDR3 size: 11 residues. Between the trimmed V and J ends, which lost 4 bases and 5 bases, there was a span of 7 bases. The chain's CDR3 is CASSQTDEQYF. The CDR3 DNA reads as TGCGCCAGCAGCCAGACGGACGAGCAGTACTTC.

Comments on this clonotype: This may arise from a read error, as a much more abundant clone is one base away. CDR3 loop: CASNHGGRVIDTQYF. CDR3 coding DNA: TGTGCCAGCAACCACGGGGGGCGGGTTATTGATACGCAGTATTTT. V gene TRBV12-3 or TRBV12-4 combines with J gene TRBJ2-3; weak D call: TRBD2 (7 bases). The CDR3 runs to 15 residues. The V gene lost 7 bases and the J gene lost 6 bases, with 20 bases spanning the gap.

This clonotype came up many times. The V call is TRBV12-3 or TRBV12-4, the J call TRBJ1-2, with 10 positions matching TRBD1. The CDR3 contains 14 residues. With V trimmed by 5 bases and J by 2 bases, 2 bases remained unmatched. In DNA, the CDR3 is TGTGCCAGCAGTCGACAGGGGGCGAACTATGGCTACACCTTC. This sequence encodes CASSRQGANYGYTF.

Only one count was recorded for this clonotype. The gene calls are TRBV7-3 and TRBJ2-2; D remains unclear. V lost 6 bases and J lost 6, with 8 bases in between. CDR1 and CDR2 from the germline V gene are SGHTA and FQGTGA. There are 12 residues in the CDR3. The chain's CDR3 is CASRLLAGELFF. DNA of the CDR3: TGTGCCAGCAGACTTCTAGCCGGGGAGCTGTTTTTT. Variable domain in full (rest from reference TRBV7-3 and TRBJ2-2): GAGVSQTPSNKVTEKGKYVELRCDPISGHTALYWYRQSLGQGPEFLIYFQGTGAADDSGLPNDRFFAVRPEGSVSTLKIQRTERGDSAVYLCASRLLAGELFFGEGSRLTVL.

Ten or more counts support this clonotype. This chain links TRBV2 with TRBJ2-7, with D perhaps matching TRBD2 (5 bases). CDR3 length: 14 residues. Trimming removed 8 bases at V and 0 bases at J, with 14 bases between. Germline CDR1 is SNHLY and CDR2 is FYNNEI. The CDR3 here is CASAKEASSYEQYF. As DNA, the CDR3 is TGTGCCAGCGCGAAGGAGGCAAGCTCCTACGAGCAGTACTTC. The whole variable domain, remainder taken from reference TRBV2 and TRBJ2-7, is EPEVTQTPSHQVTQMGQEVILRCVPISNHLYFYWYRQILGQKVEFLVSFYNNEISEKSEIFDDQFSVERPDGSNFTLKIRSTKLEDSAMYFCASAKEASSYEQYFGPGTRLTVT.

The chain joins TRBV5-1 to TRBJ2-3; no clear D gene. V was pared by 4 bases and J by 8 bases, with 14 bases between. CDR1 and CDR2 (germline): SGHRS, YFSETQ. This CDR3 is 13 amino acids long. The DNA for the CDR3 is TGCGCCAGCAGCCTAAGCCCTCCCGGTACGCAGTATTTT. Translating it yields CASSLSPPGTQYF.

This clonotype was picked up a small number of times. The V call is TRBV7-9, the J call TRBJ2-3, with D maybe TRBD2 (6 bases). This CDR3 contains 15 residues. Trimming removed 5 bases at V and 4 bases at J, with 16 bases between. Germline loops: CDR1 SEHNR, CDR2 FQNEAQ (reference sequence). The CDR3 DNA reads as TGTGCCAGCAGCCGACACTCTAGGGAGGCAGATACGCAGTATTTT. Its translation is CASSRHSREADTQYF.

DNA for the CDR3: TGTGCCAGCAGCTTGGTGCACCAGAACTATGGCTACACCTTC. Encoded protein: CASSLVHQNYGYTF. The chain carries TRBV5-6 and TRBJ1-2; D unresolved. CDR3 size: 14 residues. V shed 0 bases and J shed 2 bases, with 8 bases lying between them. Germline CDR1 reads SGHDT; CDR2 reads YYEEEE.

The chain couples TRBV7-3 to TRBJ2-1; 7 nucleotides align to TRBD2. J gave up 1 base and V 5 bases, and 5 bases lay outside the gene matches. The CDR3 runs to 15 residues. In germline, CDR1 is SGHTA, CDR2 FQGTGA. This CDR3 is CASSNGGRSYNEQFF. Written as DNA, the CDR3 is TGTGCCAGCAGCAATGGCGGGAGATCCTACAATGAGCAGTTCTTC.

The chain combines TRBV20-1 with TRBJ1-4; TRBD1 matches 9 bases. Unmatched junction bases numbered 12, after V lost 6 bases and J lost 4 bases. CDR1 and CDR2 (germline): DFQATT, SNEGSKA (reference sequence). The CDR3 is 16 residues long. DNA for the CDR3: TGCAGTGCGTCACCTGCCTCGGGACAGGGTAATGAAAAACTGTTTTTT. Amino acids: CSASPASGQGNEKLFF.

This clonotype was picked up a small number of times. This chain connects TRBV30 to TRBJ2-3; 9 nucleotides align to TRBD2. Germline V lookup: CDR1 GTSNPN, CDR2 SVGIG (reference sequence). CDR3 size: 18 residues. J gave up 2 bases and V 2 bases, and 14 bases lay outside the gene matches. The CDR3 sequence: CAWSFYTVSGGVTDTQYF. The CDR3 DNA is TGTGCCTGGAGTTTCTATACCGTTAGCGGGGGCGTCACAGATACGCAGTATTTT.

In this sample, this clonotype turned up many times. The V call is TRBV6-1, the J call TRBJ2-1, with TRBD1 matching 9 bases. Looked up from germline, CDR1 is MNHNS and CDR2 is SASEGT. The CDR3 has 15 residues. V trimming: 1 base; J trimming: 10 bases; junction bases outside the gene matches: 8. The CDR3 DNA is TGTGCCAGCAGTGAAGATGGGACAGGGTTGAGGGAGCAGTTCTTC. Translation gives CASSEDGTGLREQFF.

The V call is TRBV27, the J call TRBJ1-2; D is ambiguous. Between the trimmed V and J ends, which lost 3 bases and 4 bases, there was a span of 9 bases. This CDR3 has 13 residues. Germline V CDR1 and CDR2: MNHEY, SMNVEV (reference sequence). CDR3: CASSFGPSYGYTF. The CDR3 DNA reads as TGTGCCAGCAGTTTTGGGCCCAGCTATGGCTACACCTTC.

This clonotype was seen repeatedly, ten times or more. This sequence joins TRBV11-1 and TRBJ2-4, with 8 bases lining up with TRBD2. Germline assignment: CDR1 SGHAT and CDR2 FQDESV (reference sequence). The length of the CDR3 is 14 residues. V gave up 6 bases and J gave up 7 bases; unmatched junction bases: 8. CDR3 bases: TGTGCCAGCAGTTCCGGGACTAGTAATAACATTCAGTACTTC. Protein sequence: CASSSGTSNNIQYF. The entire variable domain, with the rest obtained from reference TRBV11-1 and TRBJ2-4, is as follows: EAEVAQSPRYKITEKSQAVAFWCDPISGHATLYWYRQILGQGPELLVQFQDESVVDDSQLPKDRFSAERLKGVDSTLKIQPAELGDSAMYLCASSSGTSNNIQYFGAGTRLSVL.

The rearrangement joins TRBV27 to TRBJ2-1, with a possible D match to TRBD2 (6 bases). The CDR3 totals 17 residues. CDR1 is MNHEY and CDR2 is SMNVEV in the germline V gene (reference sequence). Trimming removed 5 bases from V and 0 bases from J, with 17 bases in between. The CDR3 nucleotides are TGTGCCAGCAGTAAAGGGCCGACTAGTCCCTCCTACAATGAGCAGTTCTTC. Its translation: CASSKGPTSPSYNEQFF.